This entry features one T cell receptor beta chain sequence. Its antigen is currently unknown. The data derive from a study of cytomegalovirus exposure and HLA in healthy donors. Looking at the study overall: In an early release, HLA-typed donors contributed 75 million to 85 million unique TCR sequences. Across a few hundred genotyped donors, around 80% landed in the Caucasian-associated ancestry cluster.

Study observations and caveats: As immune exposure information, only CMV serostatus was available.

Use of 60 Vbeta and 13 Jbeta primers characterized the PCR. Measured with immunoSEQ multiplex PCR; TCRdb has only the in-frame clones, and not every one. Found here are 150,000 to 200,000 clones, around 84% of them singletons; the top ten hold around 2.6%. The sequence came from a man younger than 45 in good health and CMV-seropositive. The sample consisted of PBMCs.

The CDR3: CASSVQQGAGSTEAFF. The CDR3 DNA reads TGTGCCAGCAGCGTACAACAGGGGGCAGGGAGCACTGAAGCTTTCTTT. This sequence joins TRBV9 and TRBJ1-1; 9 bases fit TRBD1. V shed 1 base and J 4 bases; nucleotides not matched to a gene: 8. This CDR3 has 16 amino acids. Germline CDR1 reads SGDLS; CDR2 reads YYNGEE.